The 10 T cell receptor beta chains listed next were all sequenced from one sample in a study of long-term antiretroviral therapy in people with HIV. Survey-level resolution applied to immunoSEQ assay v3.0. Method: immunoSEQ multiplex PCR; TCRdb's copy keeps in-frame clones and lacks some. The repertoire holds 25,000 to 40,000 clones, 87% seen once, with approximately 13% in the top ten. The specimen was unsorted PBMCs, collected 1.1 years after starting antiretroviral therapy. The origin of the receptors is a young man with HIV.

This clone has a single count. The chain joins TRBV2 to TRBJ2-7; the D call may be TRBD1 or TRBD2 (7 bases each). This CDR3 comprises 15 residues. With 2 bases removed from V and 3 bases from J, the gap between germline ends came to 14 bases. CDR1 and CDR2 (germline): SNHLY, FYNNEI. CDR3 protein: CASSEPPGGVYEQYF. The CDR3 DNA is TGTGCCAGCAGTGAACCGCCAGGGGGGGTCTACGAGCAGTACTTC. Full variable domain (remainder filled in from reference TRBV2 and TRBJ2-7): EPEVTQTPSHQVTQMGQEVILRCVPISNHLYFYWYRQILGQKVEFLVSFYNNEISEKSEIFDDQFSVERPDGSNFTLKIRSTKLEDSAMYFCASSEPPGGVYEQYFGPGTRLTVT.

This chain joins TRBV10-1 and TRBJ2-7; a possible D gene is TRBD2 (7 bases). The CDR3 is made up of 16 amino acids. Trimming shortened V by 3 bases and J by 2 bases, and 17 bases separated the two germline ends. Germline CDR1 WNHNN, CDR2 SYGVQD (reference sequence). The CDR3: CASSEMRGHRTYEQYF. The CDR3 coding sequence is TGCGCCAGCAGTGAAATGCGGGGGCACCGTACCTACGAGCAGTACTTC.

The gene calls are TRBV5-6 and TRBJ2-7; the match to TRBD2 covers 9 bases. J was trimmed by 6 bases and V by 0 bases; bases with no gene match: 13. The length of the CDR3 is 17 residues. Germline V gene sequence: CDR1 SGHDT, CDR2 YYEEEE. The CDR3 DNA follows: TGTGCCAGCAGCTTGGAGGCGGCGGGAGGGACCTCCCCCGAGCAGTACTTC. The encoded protein is CASSLEAAGGTSPEQYF.

The CDR3 reads CASGLSGRGTEAFF. DNA of the CDR3: TGTGCTAGTGGTTTGTCGGGGAGAGGGACTGAAGCTTTCTTT. This chain uses TRBV12-5 with TRBJ1-1; no reliable D call. CDR3 size: 14 residues. Per the germline V gene, CDR1 is LGHNT and CDR2 is FRNRAP. With 2 bases removed from V and 5 bases from J, the gap between germline ends came to 12 bases.

The gene calls are TRBV19 and TRBJ2-3, with D uncertain. Trimming pared 4 bases from V and 2 bases from J, leaving 13 bases between. Germline loops: CDR1 LNHDA, CDR2 SQIVND (reference sequence). This CDR3 contains 15 residues. The CDR3 here is CASSKGTRSTDTQYF. The CDR3 DNA reads TGTGCCAGTAGTAAGGGCACGAGGTCCACAGATACGCAGTATTTT.

The chain combines TRBV7-8 with TRBJ2-7; the match to TRBD1 covers 10 bases. CDR1 is SGHVS and CDR2 is FQNEAQ in the germline V gene. The CDR3 loop spans 14 amino acids. The junction had 2 bases not matched to a gene; V was cut back by 0 bases and J by 6 bases. The CDR3 DNA reads as TGTGCCAGCAGCTTAGCGGGGACAGGGGTCGAGCAGTACTTC. Encoded protein: CASSLAGTGVEQYF.

This clone has only a few counts. The V and J genes are TRBV7-9 and TRBJ2-7; D might be TRBD1 (8 bases). The CDR3 sequence is 12 residues long. The V and J ends lost 7 bases and 5 bases respectively, with 12 bases between them. Germline V gene lookup returns CDR1 SEHNR and CDR2 FQNEAQ (reference sequence). Here the CDR3 reads CASIQGGNEQYF. The CDR3 bases are TGTGCCAGCATACAGGGGGGGAACGAGCAGTACTTC. The full variable domain, in which reference TRBV7-9 and TRBJ2-7 provide the parts outside the CDR3, is DTGVSQNPRHKITKRGQNVTFRCDPISEHNRLYWYRQTLGQGPEFLTYFQNEAQLEKSRLLSDRFSAERPKGSFSTLEIQRTEQGDSAMYLCASIQGGNEQYFGPGTRLTVT.

This chain links TRBV7-2 with TRBJ1-1; maybe TRBD1 (5 bases). The CDR3 covers 14 residues. Trimming took off 5 bases at V and 8 bases at J, with 18 bases between the two ends. In germline, CDR1 is SGHTA, CDR2 FQGNSA. The CDR3 protein is CASSPRQPGDEAFF. The CDR3 coding sequence is TGTGCCAGCAGCCCAAGACAACCGGGGGACGAAGCTTTCTTT.

The J gene is TRBJ2-6, the V gene TRBV5-1; 8 bases line up with TRBD1. Germline V gene data show CDR1 as SGHRS and CDR2 as YFSETQ. CDR3 length: 18 residues. J lost 0 bases, V lost 0 bases, and 5 bases had no gene match. CDR3 sequence: CASSLDGQGSSGANVLTF. The CDR3 nucleotides are TGCGCCAGCAGCTTGGATGGACAGGGTTCCTCTGGGGCCAACGTCCTGACTTTC.

The chain uses TRBV27 and TRBJ2-7; D gene unclear. The V and J ends lost 2 bases and 6 bases respectively, with 8 bases between them. The length of the CDR3 is 12 residues. Germline V gene data show CDR1 as MNHEY and CDR2 as SMNVEV (reference sequence). CDR3 sequence (DNA): TGTGCCAGCAGTTTACCATTGGGCGAGCAGTACTTC. This gives the protein CASSLPLGEQYF.